This T cell receptor beta chain was retrieved from a study of blood T cell repertoires in COVID-19. Participants spanned ages about 18 to 90 years and resided in roughly 26 US areas. Participants' own reports of clinical history determined their cohort assignment. The length of the CDR3 is 16 residues. Germline V gene sequence: CDR1 LGHNA, CDR2 YSLEER. Trimming removed 0 bases at V and 1 base at J, with 7 bases between. Original processing methods: By means of reference gene primer amplification, nucleated cell counts were estimated. Sequencing was performed with immunoSEQ multiplex PCR; in TCRdb, only in-frame clones are kept and a portion is missing. V, J and clone size are those of that table, while D and trimming were read from the DNA. Here the sample spans fewer than 350,000 clones, around 91% being singletons.

The TCR originated in a woman between 18 and 29 years old with acute COVID-19. Sequenced: PBMCs or T cells enriched from blood (not recorded which). This rearrangement joins TRBV4-3 to TRBJ1-6, with D tentatively TRBD1 (5 bases). The CDR3 DNA reads as TGCGCCAGCAGCCAAGAGCCAGGGTCCTATAATTCACCCCTCCACTTT. Translating gives CASSQEPGSYNSPLHF.